One and the same sample provided the 5 T cell receptor beta chains below, sequenced in a study of blood T cell repertoires in COVID-19 (dated by TCRdb to 2018 to 2021). The receptor library was made with the immunoSEQ multiplex PCR assay. Sourced from immuneACCESS, this table was stored by TCRdb with only in-frame sequences that have V and J called. A share of the clones is absent; for the studies checked, an unresolved V gene accounts for under half, and the remainder has no known explanation. This sample is represented by some 120,000 clones; 92% of them were singletons. The top ten constitute approximately 2% of the sample. The sequenced sample was peripheral blood. The receptors derive from a man over 45 with COVID-19, enrolled during active disease.

V usage is TRBV5-1 and J usage is TRBJ2-1; 8 bases match TRBD2. The CDR3 totals 15 residues. CDR1 and CDR2 from the germline V gene are SGHRS and YFSETQ. V lost 4 bases to trimming and J lost 6 bases; unmatched junction nucleotides: 9. The CDR3 protein is CASSNSGKTGNEQFF. DNA of the CDR3: TGCGCCAGCAGCAATAGCGGGAAAACTGGCAATGAGCAGTTCTTC.

This clone was picked up one time. The chain couples TRBV7-2 to TRBJ2-7; 8 bases match TRBD1. CDR3 length equals 15 residues. V was clipped by 0 bases and J by 3 bases; unmatched bases: 4. Germline V CDR1 and CDR2: SGHTA, FQGNSA. This chain's CDR3 is CASSLATGALYEQYF. CDR3 DNA sequence: TGTGCCAGCAGCTTAGCGACAGGGGCCCTCTACGAGCAGTACTTC.

This chain links TRBV6-6 with TRBJ2-7; 7 nucleotides align to TRBD1. J lost 2 bases, V lost 4 bases, and 5 bases had no gene match. This CDR3 region has 14 residues. Germline loops: CDR1 MNHNY, CDR2 SVGAGI (reference sequence). The CDR3 spells CASSSTGWPYEQYF. CDR3 nucleotides: TGTGCCAGCAGTTCGACAGGGTGGCCCTACGAGCAGTACTTC.

The chain uses TRBV2 and TRBJ2-5, with D possibly matching TRBD1 (5 bases). The CDR3 sequence is 14 residues long. The germline CDR1 and CDR2 sequences are SNHLY and FYNNEI. The V and J ends lost 6 bases and 5 bases respectively, with 16 bases between them. CDR3 protein: CASRGVQSQETQYF. Written as DNA, the CDR3 is TGTGCCAGCAGAGGGGTACAGTCGCAGGAGACCCAGTACTTC.

This clone was counted once. CDR3 region: CASSLQGAGTNEKLFF. DNA of the CDR3: TGTGCCAGCAGTTTACAGGGGGCGGGCACTAATGAAAAACTGTTTTTT. The gene calls are TRBV28 and TRBJ1-4; 8 bases are shared with TRBD1. The CDR3 is 16 residues long. The junction had 4 bases not matched to a gene; V was cut back by 2 bases and J by 2 bases. From germline, CDR1 is MDHEN and CDR2 SYDVKM.